The subject of this entry is one TCR beta chain. This record belongs to a study of blood T cell repertoires in COVID-19. Germline V gene data show CDR1 as SGHTA and CDR2 as FQGNSA. With 2 bases clipped from V and 7 bases from J, the junction kept 3 bases outside the gene matches. The CDR3 has 15 residues. Clones were read by immunoSEQ multiplex PCR, and TCRdb kept only the in-frame ones, dropping some. The repertoire holds 80,000 to 95,000 clones, with about 90% as singletons. The sequencing sample was made of peripheral blood. This TCR was recovered from a human donor in a cohort sampled during active COVID-19. This chain links TRBV7-2 with TRBJ1-4; 11 bases match TRBD1. The CDR3 sequence is CASSLWGTGGEKLFF. Written as DNA, the CDR3 is TGTGCCAGCAGCTTATGGGGGACAGGGGGTGAAAAACTGTTTTTT.